The entry below gives a single TCR beta chain sequence along with its context. What it binds is not known. This sample was taken from a study of CD8 T cells in acute hepatitis C reinfection. General study results and limits: Preferential TRBV04 and TRBV06 usage appeared in all groups and was not explained by the naive pool.

Per the germline V gene, CDR1 is SGHKS and CDR2 is YYEKEE (reference sequence). The V gene end was trimmed by 4 bases and the J gene end by 2 bases; junction bases not matched to a gene: 4. CDR3 length: 14 residues. Method: immunoSEQ multiplex PCR; TCRdb's copy keeps in-frame clones and lacks some. The repertoire consists of tens of thousands of clones, with approximately 83% occurring once and the leading ten covering approximately 11%. The sample's time point: naive CD8 control sorted from an acute-time-point sample. The TCR sequence derives from a woman under 30 who spontaneously cleared hepatitis C infection. Material: naive CD8+ T cells from PBMCs. The chain has TRBV5-5 and TRBJ2-7; TRBD1 matches 9 bases. CDR3 amino acids: CASSLWTGAYEQYF. The CDR3 DNA reads TGTGCCAGCAGCCTTTGGACAGGGGCCTACGAGCAGTACTTC.